The 6 T cell receptor beta chains below come from one sample, sequenced in a study of shared clonotypes between healthy human individuals. Sequenced by immunoSEQ multiplex PCR; TCRdb stores in-frame clones only, minus some. The data contain some 2.3 million clones, more than 85% of them singletons. Sequenced sample: naive CD4+ T cells from PBMCs. Indicated subset: CD45RA+ positively selected. These receptors all stem from a man younger than 35 in good health. Some clones in this sample may be carry-over from other donors' samples.

This clone showed up just once. The junction differs from germline at one of its ends, possibly a read error. The chain joins TRBV28 to TRBJ1-5; 8 bases map to TRBD1. Germline V gene data show CDR1 as MDHEN and CDR2 as SYDVKM. The CDR3 runs 13 residues. The CDR3 DNA reads as TGTGCCAGCAGTTCACGCCACTCGACAGGGGAGGATTTT. This translates into CASSSRHSTGEDF.

As regards this clone: At one end, the junction sequence differs from germline, possibly due to a read error. CDR3: CASSLRYPRMVSSF. The DNA for the CDR3 is TGTGCCAGCAGTTTAAGGTATCCACGCATGGTGTCATCCTTC. This rearrangement joins TRBV28 to TRBJ2-7; D is unresolved. Looked up from germline, CDR1 is MDHEN and CDR2 is SYDVKM. This CDR3 spans 14 amino acids.

Worth noting for this clone: This specimen includes other DNA sequences encoding the same CDR3. The chain combines TRBV28 with TRBJ1-5; D is undetermined. Germline V CDR1 and CDR2: MDHEN, SYDVKM. The CDR3 sequence is 11 residues long. With 4 bases removed from V and 6 bases from J, the gap between germline ends came to 4 bases. In DNA, the CDR3 is TGTGCCAGCAGTTCTGGTCAGCCCCAGCATTTT. Translation gives CASSSGQPQHF.

The chain couples TRBV7-3 to TRBJ1-1; D is possibly TRBD1 (5 bases). Germline CDR1 is SGHTA and CDR2 is FQGTGA. This CDR3 is built from 15 residues. Deletions cut 4 bases from V and 0 bases from J, with 12 bases between. The DNA for the CDR3 is TGTGCCAGCAGCTACTCAGGGAATATGAACACTGAAGCTTTCTTT. Translated: CASSYSGNMNTEAFF.

The rearrangement links TRBV28 to TRBJ2-7, with TRBD2 matching 7 bases. The V and J ends lost 4 bases and 0 bases, in that order; junction bases with no gene match: 6. CDR1 is MDHEN, CDR2 SYDVKM, per germline. The CDR3 has 15 amino acids. Here the CDR3 reads CASSSPRDYSYEQYF. CDR3 coding DNA: TGTGCCAGCAGTTCACCCCGGGACTACTCCTACGAGCAGTACTTC.

The V call is TRBV2, the J call TRBJ2-3; D is unresolved. The CDR3 has 12 residues. Germline V gives CDR1 SNHLY, CDR2 FYNNEI. V was cut by 6 bases and J by 6 bases, with 10 bases left in between. The CDR3 nucleotides read TGTGCCAGCAGGCCAGATGGGGATACGCAGTATTTT. This sequence encodes CASRPDGDTQYF.